This T cell receptor (beta chain) was captured by sequencing in a study of blood T cell repertoires in COVID-19. Study background: Acute-phase and convalescent COVID-19 samples originated in the United States, Italy and Spain. Nucleic acid was either cDNA or gDNA, and it came from T cells, B-cell-depleted T cells, or PBMCs.

Original processing methods: Using reference gene primer amplification, nucleated cell counts were estimated. Sequenced by immunoSEQ multiplex PCR; TCRdb stores in-frame clones only, minus some. V, J and clone size were drawn from that table, and D and trimming were deduced from the DNA. The table records about 82,000 clones, just under 85% of them present only once. This CDR3 comprises 15 residues. Germline CDR1 is MGHRA and CDR2 is YSYEKL. With 0 bases removed from V and 3 bases from J, the gap between germline ends came to 9 bases. This TCR came from an elderly man with active or convalescent COVID-19. V usage is TRBV4-1 and J usage is TRBJ1-5; D gene ambiguous. Sequences were obtained from peripheral blood. CDR3 protein: CASSQDWPYNQPQHF. Here the CDR3 DNA reads TGCGCCAGCAGCCAAGATTGGCCGTACAATCAGCCCCAGCATTTT.